This T cell receptor (beta chain) was recorded in a study of OX40 agonist ivuxolimab in advanced cancers. The study sampled blood at baseline, cycle 4 day 1, and cycle 7 day 1. The CDR3 sequence is 14 residues long. Germline values: CDR1 SGHRS, CDR2 YFSETQ. The germline V and J ends were trimmed by 5 bases and 5 bases, with 16 bases remaining between them. Profiling relied on immunoSEQ multiplex PCR, and the TCRdb table lists in-frame clones only, not all of them. The sample has under 80,000 clones; 70% to 90% are singletons. Concerning this clone: Other DNA sequences of this sample code for an identical CDR3.

The chain has TRBV5-1 and TRBJ2-5, with D possibly being TRBD2 (7 bases). This TCR was sampled from an adult with an advanced solid tumor such as melanoma, head and neck, liver or kidney cancer. Material: CD4+ or CD8+ T cells sorted from blood, obtained in a trial of the OX40 agonist ivuxolimab. CDR3 nucleotide sequence: TGCGCCAGCAGTTCATCGGGGGGCCAGGAGACCCAGTACTTC. Its protein product is CASSSSGGQETQYF.